This entry lists 5 T cell receptor beta chains sequenced from one sample in a study of cytomegalovirus exposure and HLA in healthy donors. Amplification used 60 Vbeta primers and 13 Jbeta primers. Clones were read by immunoSEQ multiplex PCR, and TCRdb kept only the in-frame ones, dropping some. The sample holds 310,000 or so clones; about 87% are singletons and the top ten take about 2.3%. The sample taken for sequencing was PBMCs. The receptors were sampled from a woman aged 18-29 years in good health and CMV-seronegative.

This chain joins TRBV11-2 and TRBJ1-4; 7 bases are a match to TRBD1. Germline trimming cut 0 bases from V and 4 bases from J; bases unmatched to any gene: 2. The CDR3 spans 15 residues. Germline V gene lookup returns CDR1 SGHAT and CDR2 FQNNGV. DNA for the CDR3: TGTGCCAGCAGCTTAGAGTCAGGGGGTAATGAAAAACTGTTTTTT. Translating it yields CASSLESGGNEKLFF.

The genes are TRBV6-4 and TRBJ1-6; D possibly corresponds to TRBD1 (6 bases). CDR1 and CDR2 from the germline V gene are MRHNA and SNTAGT. This CDR3 spans 14 amino acids. V was clipped by 2 bases and J by 6 bases, with 8 bases between them. The CDR3 region has the DNA TGTGCCAGCAGTGACAGGGGGTTTAATTCACCCCTCCACTTT. Protein product: CASSDRGFNSPLHF.

The rearrangement links TRBV27 to TRBJ2-7; a weak D match, TRBD2 (5 bases). The V gene lost 8 bases and the J gene lost 6 bases, with 23 bases spanning the gap. This CDR3 is built from 15 residues. Germline CDR1 and CDR2: MNHEY and SMNVEV (reference sequence). CDR3: CASGSLGWEGGEQYF. The CDR3 region has the DNA TGTGCCAGCGGGTCTTTGGGCTGGGAAGGAGGCGAGCAGTACTTC.

The chain has TRBV10-3 and TRBJ1-5; a weak D match, TRBD1 (5 bases). Between the trimmed V and J ends, which lost 9 bases and 4 bases, there was a span of 13 bases. The CDR3 is made up of 13 amino acids. In germline, CDR1 is ENHRY, CDR2 SYGVKD. The CDR3 sequence: CAIRWGDNQPQHF. CDR3 DNA: TGTGCCATAAGATGGGGGGATAATCAGCCCCAGCATTTT.

This chain links TRBV2 with TRBJ2-3, with a weak D call TRBD2 (7 bases). Looked up from germline, CDR1 is SNHLY and CDR2 is FYNNEI. This CDR3 contains 16 residues. Trimming stripped 2 bases from V and 1 base from J, with 13 bases between. CDR3 amino acids: CASSELGGQGTDTQYF. CDR3 nucleotide sequence: TGTGCCAGCAGTGAACTCGGGGGGCAGGGCACAGATACGCAGTATTTT.